Sequencing of this TCR beta chain was carried out in a study of OX40 agonist ivuxolimab in advanced cancers. The study's findings and limits: On average, a greater number of expanded clones characterised CD8+ T cells relative to CD4+. The CD4+ and CD8+ T cells in the blood had expanded clonally by week 6 at 0.1 to 3.0 mg/kg. Not determined was the antigen specificity of the expanded peripheral T cells.

Germline V gene data show CDR1 as MNHNS and CDR2 as SASEGT. J lost 9 bases, V lost 4 bases, and 8 bases had no gene match. The CDR3 length is 14 residues. Clones were read by immunoSEQ multiplex PCR, and TCRdb kept only the in-frame ones, dropping some. This repertoire shows 70,000 or so clones, about 85% found once; its top ten account for around a sixth. As for this clone: Antigen: not known.

This receptor was obtained from an adult with an advanced solid tumor such as melanoma, head and neck, liver or kidney cancer. The source was CD4+ or CD8+ T cells sorted from blood, collected in a trial of the OX40 agonist ivuxolimab. The J gene is TRBJ2-1, the V gene TRBV6-1; 8 nucleotides agree with TRBD2. The CDR3 region has the DNA TGTGCCAGCAGTGGAGGGCTAGCGGGTTCTGAGCAGTTCTTC. It specifies CASSGGLAGSEQFF.